This is a list of T cell receptor beta chains from one sample in a study of shared clonotypes between healthy human individuals. Sequencing used immunoSEQ multiplex PCR; TCRdb keeps in-frame clones, though not all of them. The sample records approximately 2,200,000 clones, about 92% being singletons. Sample: naive CD8+ T cells from PBMCs. All receptors derive from a man aged 18 to 29 in good health. Some clones in this sample may be carry-over from other donors' samples. The CDR3 runs from the conserved cysteine through the conserved F or W. The order of the fields is D gene, V gene, J gene, clone size, CDR3 protein, CDR3 DNA. The D gene is left open where the match is weak. A row's size may be missing; if present it is once, few, many or a size class.

D gene: TRBD2; V gene: TRBV7-7; J gene: TRBJ2-1; clone size: .; CDR3 protein: CASSLVSGSVDEQFF; CDR3 DNA: TGTGCCAGCAGCTTAGTTAGCGGGAGCGTCGATGAGCAGTTCTTC
D gene: TRBD2; V gene: TRBV19; J gene: TRBJ2-1; clone size: once; CDR3 protein: CASRSLAGDPYNEQFF; CDR3 DNA: TGTGCCAGTAGATCCCTAGCGGGAGATCCCTACAATGAGCAGTTCTTC
D gene: TRBD1; V gene: TRBV4-2; J gene: TRBJ1-1; clone size: .; CDR3 protein: CASSQDQVTGPTEAFF; CDR3 DNA: TGTGCCAGCAGCCAAGATCAGGTGACAGGGCCCACTGAAGCTTTCTTT
D gene: .; V gene: TRBV21-1; J gene: TRBJ1-2; clone size: .; CDR3 protein: CASSNFRPSGLHKLYGYTF; CDR3 DNA: TGTGCCAGCAGCAATTTTCGACCGTCGGGCCTACACAAACTCTATGGCTACACCTTC
D gene: .; V gene: TRBV28; J gene: TRBJ1-1; clone size: .; CDR3 protein: CASSIRANTEAFF; CDR3 DNA: TGTGCCAGCAGTATCCGGGCGAACACTGAAGCTTTCTTT
D gene: .; V gene: TRBV20-1; J gene: TRBJ2-5; clone size: .; CDR3 protein: CSGDWETQYF; CDR3 DNA: TGCAGTGGGGATTGGGAGACCCAGTACTTC
D gene: TRBD2; V gene: TRBV11-2; J gene: TRBJ2-5; clone size: .; CDR3 protein: CASSLAPPGGLAGEKTQYF; CDR3 DNA: TGTGCCAGCAGCTTAGCCCCCCCCGGAGGACTAGCGGGAGAAAAGACCCAGTACTTC
D gene: .; V gene: TRBV9; J gene: TRBJ2-5; clone size: once; CDR3 protein: CASSVGGGSGLETQYF; CDR3 DNA: TGTGCCAGCAGCGTAGGAGGGGGTAGCGGACTAGAGACCCAGTACTTC
D gene: TRBD1; V gene: TRBV7-9; J gene: TRBJ2-1; clone size: .; CDR3 protein: CASSPPGTGWEQFF; CDR3 DNA: TGTGCCAGCAGCCCCCCAGGGACAGGGTGGGAGCAGTTCTTC
D gene: TRBD2; V gene: TRBV27; J gene: TRBJ2-3; clone size: .; CDR3 protein: CASIGGLSTDTQYF; CDR3 DNA: TGTGCCAGCATTGGGGGACTAAGCACAGATACGCAGTATTTT
D gene: .; V gene: TRBV10-3; J gene: TRBJ2-3; clone size: .; CDR3 protein: CAISQSASTDTQYF; CDR3 DNA: TGTGCCATCAGTCAGAGCGCCAGCACAGATACGCAGTATTTT
D gene: .; V gene: TRBV27; J gene: TRBJ2-1; clone size: once; CDR3 protein: CASSRRDMGYNEQFF; CDR3 DNA: TGTGCCAGCAGTCGTCGGGACATGGGTTACAATGAGCAGTTCTTC
D gene: .; V gene: TRBV4-3; J gene: TRBJ2-7; clone size: .; CDR3 protein: CASSQSAGVTYEQYF; CDR3 DNA: TGCGCCAGCAGCCAATCAGCAGGGGTCACCTACGAGCAGTACTTC
D gene: .; V gene: TRBV10-1; J gene: TRBJ1-1; clone size: .; CDR3 protein: CASTLRALNTEAFF; CDR3 DNA: TGCGCCAGCACCCTCAGGGCTTTGAACACTGAAGCTTTCTTT
D gene: .; V gene: TRBV7-2; J gene: TRBJ2-1; clone size: .; CDR3 protein: CASSLAVVGLAKNNEQFF; CDR3 DNA: TGTGCCAGCAGCTTAGCGGTTGTTGGCCTAGCGAAAAACAATGAGCAGTTCTTC
D gene: .; V gene: TRBV9; J gene: TRBJ2-7; clone size: .; CDR3 protein: CASSATSTGPYEQYF; CDR3 DNA: TGTGCCAGCAGCGCGACCAGCACAGGGCCCTACGAGCAGTACTTC
D gene: .; V gene: TRBV11-2; J gene: TRBJ2-7; clone size: .; CDR3 protein: CATSPLRGEQYF; CDR3 DNA: TGTGCCACCTCACCATTGAGGGGCGAGCAGTACTTC
D gene: .; V gene: TRBV27; J gene: TRBJ2-7; clone size: .; CDR3 protein: CASSSERTFHEQYF; CDR3 DNA: TGTGCCAGCAGTTCAGAGAGGACATTCCACGAGCAGTACTTC
D gene: .; V gene: TRBV4-3; J gene: TRBJ2-7; clone size: .; CDR3 protein: CASSQDRANEQYF; CDR3 DNA: TGCGCCAGCAGCCAAGATCGAGCCAACGAGCAGTACTTC
D gene: TRBD1; V gene: TRBV5-6; J gene: TRBJ1-5; clone size: .; CDR3 protein: CASSLGVGTGAQPQHF; CDR3 DNA: TGTGCCAGCAGCTTGGGTGTCGGGACAGGGGCTCAGCCCCAGCATTTT
D gene: TRBD2; V gene: TRBV28; J gene: TRBJ2-3; clone size: .; CDR3 protein: CASSRTSDGGDTQYF; CDR3 DNA: TGTGCCAGCAGCCGGACTAGCGACGGGGGAGATACGCAGTATTTT
D gene: .; V gene: TRBV27; J gene: TRBJ2-7; clone size: .; CDR3 protein: CASRGRSSYEQYF; CDR3 DNA: TGTGCCAGCAGGGGTAGGAGCTCCTACGAGCAGTACTTC
D gene: .; V gene: TRBV28; J gene: TRBJ1-3; clone size: once; CDR3 protein: CASSEGAAGNTIYF; CDR3 DNA: TGTGCCAGCAGTGAGGGAGCGGCTGGAAACACCATATATTTT
D gene: TRBD2; V gene: TRBV30; J gene: TRBJ2-7; clone size: .; CDR3 protein: CAWSDWMREEQYF; CDR3 DNA: TGTGCCTGGAGCGATTGGATGCGGGAGGAACAGTACTTC
D gene: TRBD1; V gene: TRBV27; J gene: TRBJ1-5; clone size: once; CDR3 protein: CASSILGTGGMGNQPQHF; CDR3 DNA: TGTGCCAGCAGTATACTCGGGACAGGGGGCATGGGCAATCAGCCCCAGCATTTT
D gene: TRBD2; V gene: TRBV4-1; J gene: TRBJ2-7; clone size: .; CDR3 protein: CASSQGLAGIYEQYF; CDR3 DNA: TGCGCCAGCAGCCAAGGACTAGCGGGAATCTACGAGCAGTACTTC
D gene: .; V gene: TRBV27; J gene: TRBJ2-5; clone size: once; CDR3 protein: CASSPLRGAQETQYF; CDR3 DNA: TGTGCCAGCAGTCCCCTCAGAGGGGCCCAAGAGACCCAGTACTTC
D gene: .; V gene: TRBV11-2; J gene: TRBJ2-1; clone size: once; CDR3 protein: CASTPGTNNEQFF; CDR3 DNA: TGTGCCAGCACCCCGGGGACGAACAATGAGCAGTTCTTC
D gene: .; V gene: TRBV5-6; J gene: TRBJ2-7; clone size: .; CDR3 protein: CASSFGIRLEQYF; CDR3 DNA: TGTGCCAGCAGCTTTGGTATCCGGCTCGAGCAGTACTTC
D gene: .; V gene: TRBV27; J gene: TRBJ2-1; clone size: .; CDR3 protein: CASRDQAPEQFF; CDR3 DNA: TGTGCCAGCAGGGACCAGGCACCGGAGCAGTTCTTC
D gene: .; V gene: TRBV4-2; J gene: TRBJ2-1; clone size: .; CDR3 protein: CASSLGRDNEQFF; CDR3 DNA: TGTGCCAGCAGCCTGGGGCGTGACAATGAGCAGTTCTTC
D gene: .; V gene: TRBV27; J gene: TRBJ2-3; clone size: .; CDR3 protein: CASSFVWGSTDTQYF; CDR3 DNA: TGTGCCAGCAGTTTCGTGTGGGGAAGCACAGATACGCAGTATTTT
D gene: .; V gene: TRBV7-2; J gene: TRBJ2-7; clone size: .; CDR3 protein: CASSPSREMRGKAYEQYF; CDR3 DNA: TGTGCCAGCAGCCCCTCCCGGGAGATGAGGGGAAAGGCCTACGAGCAGTACTTC
D gene: .; V gene: TRBV10-3; J gene: TRBJ1-5; clone size: .; CDR3 protein: CAIRGTTNQPQHF; CDR3 DNA: TGTGCCATCAGGGGGACAACTAATCAGCCCCAGCATTTT
D gene: .; V gene: TRBV19; J gene: TRBJ2-2; clone size: .; CDR3 protein: CASNKPGRIALNTGELFF; CDR3 DNA: TGTGCCAGTAACAAACCGGGCAGGATAGCCCTTAACACCGGGGAGCTGTTTTTT
D gene: .; V gene: TRBV6-1; J gene: TRBJ2-1; clone size: .; CDR3 protein: CASSDAGGQGDFHNEQFF; CDR3 DNA: TGTGCCAGCAGTGATGCGGGGGGACAGGGTGATTTCCACAATGAGCAGTTCTTC
D gene: .; V gene: TRBV19; J gene: TRBJ2-2; clone size: .; CDR3 protein: CASSSNGMWSGELFF; CDR3 DNA: TGTGCCAGTAGCAGCAACGGAATGTGGTCCGGGGAGCTGTTTTTT
D gene: .; V gene: TRBV5-3; J gene: TRBJ1-1; clone size: .; CDR3 protein: CARNVGMNTEAFF; CDR3 DNA: TGTGCCAGAAATGTAGGGATGAACACTGAAGCTTTCTTT
D gene: TRBD1; V gene: TRBV7-9; J gene: TRBJ2-1; clone size: .; CDR3 protein: CASSLGFALPGQYNEQFF; CDR3 DNA: TGTGCCAGCAGCTTAGGTTTTGCTCTACCGGGACAGTACAATGAGCAGTTCTTC
D gene: TRBD1; V gene: TRBV2; J gene: TRBJ2-7; clone size: .; CDR3 protein: CASQGRGKDYEQYF; CDR3 DNA: TGTGCCAGTCAAGGCAGGGGGAAAGACTACGAGCAGTACTTC
D gene: .; V gene: TRBV27; J gene: TRBJ1-1; clone size: .; CDR3 protein: CASSTRRGVNTEAFF; CDR3 DNA: TGTGCCAGCAGTACCCGTCGGGGAGTGAACACTGAAGCTTTCTTT
D gene: .; V gene: TRBV6-1; J gene: TRBJ1-1; clone size: .; CDR3 protein: CASSERRAPNTEAFF; CDR3 DNA: TGTGCCAGCAGCGAGAGAAGAGCCCCGAACACTGAAGCTTTCTTT
D gene: .; V gene: TRBV21-1; J gene: TRBJ2-5; clone size: .; CDR3 protein: CASIGPYQETQYF; CDR3 DNA: TGTGCCAGCATAGGGCCCTACCAAGAGACCCAGTACTTC
D gene: TRBD2; V gene: TRBV18; J gene: TRBJ2-7; clone size: .; CDR3 protein: CASSHPSGDYYEQYF; CDR3 DNA: TGTGCCAGCTCACACCCTAGCGGGGACTACTACGAGCAGTACTTC
D gene: TRBD1; V gene: TRBV12-5; J gene: TRBJ1-2; clone size: .; CDR3 protein: CASGLGTGGAYGYTF; CDR3 DNA: TGTGCTAGTGGTCTTGGGACAGGGGGCGCGTATGGCTACACCTTC
D gene: .; V gene: TRBV7-8; J gene: TRBJ2-5; clone size: .; CDR3 protein: CASSLYRASASGDKETQYF; CDR3 DNA: TGTGCCAGCAGCTTATACAGGGCGTCGGCCAGTGGGGACAAGGAGACCCAGTACTTC
D gene: TRBD1; V gene: TRBV27; J gene: TRBJ1-2; clone size: .; CDR3 protein: CASSSPYRGLGYTF; CDR3 DNA: TGTGCCAGCAGTTCGCCCTACAGGGGGCTGGGCTACACCTTC
D gene: .; V gene: TRBV5-1; J gene: TRBJ2-2; clone size: .; CDR3 protein: CASSLFVVATDDTGELFF; CDR3 DNA: TGCGCCAGCAGCTTGTTTGTTGTGGCCACCGATGACACCGGGGAGCTGTTTTTT